This entry lists 18 T cell receptor beta chains sequenced from one sample in a study of T-cell reconstitution after alpha-beta-depleted transplantation in children. TCRbeta library preparation incorporated unique molecular identifiers. TCRdb re-called the PCR reads with MiXCR, one entry per CDR3 protein. This sample has 350,000 to 450,000 distinct CDR3 sequences; roughly 22% occur once, and the top ten carry around 3.9%. The sample was PBMCs from the stem cell graft donor, taken from the stem cell graft. Receptors originate from a human donor who donated a stem cell graft to a child with acute myeloid leukemia.

V is TRBV6-1 and J is TRBJ2-1, with D unresolved. Germline V gene lookup returns CDR1 MNHNS and CDR2 SASEGT. The CDR3 is made up of 13 amino acids. The V gene lost 0 bases and the J gene lost 7 bases, with 7 bases spanning the gap. CDR3 nucleotides: TGTGCCAGCAGTGAAGCGCACGTGAATGAGCAGTTCTTC. It yields the protein CASSEAHVNEQFF.

The chain recombines TRBV12-3 or TRBV12-4 with TRBJ2-7; no reliable D call. CDR3 length: 15 amino acids. V was clipped by 2 bases and J by 7 bases, with 18 bases between them. The CDR3 coding sequence is TGTGCCAGCAGTTTAACTGATGAGAATAGTAAGGAGCAGTACTTC. Translation gives CASSLTDENSKEQYF.

A few counts support this clonotype. The chain couples TRBV6-6 to TRBJ2-3, with 9 bases that match TRBD2. This CDR3 region has 12 residues. With 4 bases clipped from V and 15 bases from J, the junction kept 8 bases outside the gene matches. The V gene's germline CDR1 is MNHNY and CDR2 SVGAGI (reference sequence). Written as DNA, the CDR3 is TGTGCCAGCAGTTTATCGGGGACTAGCCTTTATTTT. It translates to CASSLSGTSLYF.

V gene TRBV5-1 combines with J gene TRBJ2-3; TRBD2 might be the D (5 bases). The V and J ends lost 1 base and 6 bases respectively, with 15 bases between them. The CDR3 length is 15 residues. Germline CDR1 reads SGHRS; CDR2 reads YFSETQ. The CDR3 DNA sequence: TGCGCCAGCAGCTTGCGCAGAAACCGCGGGGATACGCAGTATTTT. Translating it yields CASSLRRNRGDTQYF.

Here the CDR3 reads CASSQETVLYGYTF. The CDR3 nucleotides read TGCGCCAGCAGCCAAGAAACAGTTCTCTATGGCTACACCTTC. The chain joins TRBV4-1 to TRBJ1-2; D call uncertain. The CDR3 loop spans 14 amino acids. Germline V CDR1 and CDR2: MGHRA, YSYEKL. V shed 0 bases and J shed 4 bases, with 9 bases lying between them.

This clonotype was counted only a few times. The rearrangement joins TRBV5-1 to TRBJ1-2; perhaps TRBD1 as D (5 bases). The ends were cut back, 0 bases at V and 4 bases at J, with 7 bases in the middle. This CDR3 is built from 13 residues. The germline CDR1 and CDR2 sequences are SGHRS and YFSETQ. The CDR3 coding sequence is TGCGCCAGCAGCTTGGGGGGCGGCTATGGCTACACCTTC. Its protein product is CASSLGGGYGYTF.

V is TRBV11-2 and J is TRBJ2-2; D is unresolved. The CDR3 length is 15 residues. Germline V gene lookup returns CDR1 SGHAT and CDR2 FQNNGV. The germline V and J ends were trimmed by 5 bases and 6 bases, with 16 bases remaining between them. The CDR3 nucleotides are TGTGCCAGCAGCCAAGCGCTTGGTGCTGCCGGGGAGCTGTTTTTT. Translation: CASSQALGAAGELFF.

This clonotype was seen only a few times. The rearrangement uses TRBV20-1 and TRBJ2-4; D is possibly TRBD1 or TRBD2 (5 bases each). CDR3 length: 15 residues. Germline-derived CDR1 and CDR2 are DFQATT and SNEGSKA (reference sequence). Trimming stripped 5 bases from V and 6 bases from J, with 20 bases between. CDR3 in DNA: TGCAGTGCTGGAGCCCCGGGACCCCCGCCAAACATTCAGTACTTC. Amino acid sequence: CSAGAPGPPPNIQYF.

In this sample, this clonotype turned up a few times. V gene TRBV7-8 combines with J gene TRBJ2-1; no clear D gene. Per germline, CDR1 SGHVS and CDR2 FQNEAQ. V was pared by 0 bases and J by 12 bases, with 15 bases between. The CDR3 contains 14 residues. CDR3 residues: CASSLASLDAAQFF. The CDR3 coding sequence is TGTGCCAGCAGCTTAGCTTCCCTGGACGCGGCGCAGTTCTTC.

The rearrangement links TRBV5-6 to TRBJ2-2; 7 nucleotides match TRBD1. The germline V gene has CDR1 SGHDT and CDR2 YYEEEE. Trimming took 4 bases from V and 5 from J; bases not matched to a gene: 29. There are 22 residues in the CDR3. The CDR3 sequence: CASSDRDRRRLAPLGWTGELFF. In DNA form, the CDR3 reads TGTGCCAGCAGCGATCGGGACAGACGGAGGCTAGCCCCCCTTGGTTGGACCGGGGAGCTGTTTTTT.

In this sample, this clonotype turned up many times. V usage is TRBV20-1 and J usage is TRBJ1-5; 9 bases match TRBD1. This CDR3 is 17 amino acids long. V shed 3 bases, J shed 1 base, and the junction held 10 bases outside the gene matches. Per germline, CDR1 DFQATT and CDR2 SNEGSKA (reference sequence). The CDR3 loop is CSASSSGGQGSNQPQHF. As DNA, the CDR3 is TGCAGTGCTAGCAGTTCAGGGGGACAGGGCAGCAATCAGCCCCAGCATTTT.

This clonotype showed up just a few times. This rearrangement joins TRBV7-6 to TRBJ1-1; D uncertain. V shed 5 bases and J shed 2 bases, with 9 bases lying between them. The CDR3 is 13 residues long. Germline-derived CDR1 and CDR2 are SGHVS and FNYEAQ. CDR3 sequence (DNA): TGTGCCAGCAGCATGAGCCCTAACACTGAAGCTTTCTTT. This sequence encodes CASSMSPNTEAFF.

V usage is TRBV10-2 and J usage is TRBJ2-7; 11 positions match TRBD2. CDR1 is WSHSY, CDR2 SAAADI, per germline. The CDR3 sequence is 17 residues long. J gave up 0 bases and V 4 bases, and 8 bases lay outside the gene matches. CDR3 sequence: CASSASSGRVSSYEQYF. In nucleotides, the CDR3 is TGCGCCAGCAGTGCCAGTAGCGGGAGGGTAAGCTCCTACGAGCAGTACTTC.

The gene calls are TRBV7-2 and TRBJ2-2; 9 bases are a match to TRBD1. V gave up 4 bases and J gave up 5 bases; unmatched junction bases: 5. This CDR3 has 15 amino acids. CDR1 is SGHTA and CDR2 is FQGNSA in the germline V gene. The CDR3 spells CASSSRDRATGELFF. The CDR3 bases are TGTGCCAGCAGCTCCCGGGACAGGGCAACCGGGGAGCTGTTTTTT.

The chain uses TRBV4-1 and TRBJ1-2; D gene ambiguous. The germline CDR1 and CDR2 sequences are MGHRA and YSYEKL. The V end lost 0 bases, the J end lost 4 bases, and 3 bases lay between the germline ends. This CDR3 has 12 residues. In DNA, the CDR3 is TGCGCCAGCAGCCAAGATCTCTATGGCTACACCTTC. It translates to CASSQDLYGYTF.

Turning to this clonotype: This may be a read error, as it is one base from a much larger clone. The CDR3 is CAISEGNEKLFF. The DNA of the CDR3 is TGTGCCATCAGTGAGGGGAATGAAAAACTGTTTTTT. The chain has TRBV10-3 and TRBJ1-4; no definite D call. The V and J ends lost 2 bases and 5 bases respectively, with 3 bases between them. The CDR3 sequence is 12 residues long. Per the germline V gene, CDR1 is ENHRY and CDR2 is SYGVKD.

The V and J genes are TRBV27 and TRBJ2-1; TRBD2 matches 9 bases. The CDR3 loop spans 15 amino acids. Trimming removed 7 bases from V and 6 bases from J; junction bases left unmatched: 10. Per germline, CDR1 MNHEY and CDR2 SMNVEV (reference sequence). CDR3 DNA sequence: TGTGCCAGCACCCCGGGGGTAGCGGGAGTCAATGAGCAGTTCTTC. Its protein product is CASTPGVAGVNEQFF.

This clonotype was observed a few times. The CDR3 coding sequence is TGCAGTGCTAGAGATCTAGCGGGAGGGCGGAGCACAGATACGCAGTATTTT. Its translation: CSARDLAGGRSTDTQYF. The chain carries TRBV20-1 and TRBJ2-3; TRBD2 aligns across 12 bases. The CDR3 extends over 17 amino acids. V trimming: 0 bases; J trimming: 0 bases; junction bases outside the gene matches: 4. Germline values: CDR1 DFQATT, CDR2 SNEGSKA (reference sequence).